These T cell receptor beta chains were read from a single sample in a study of radiation and T cells in renal cell carcinoma. Data came from immunoSEQ multiplex PCR; TCRdb stores just in-frame clones and leaves some out. This sample has approximately 29,000 clones; over 75% occur once, and the top ten carry around a third. The source was blood, collected from a patient whose treatment included radiotherapy and nephrectomy. The receptors originated from a man aged 55 to 70 with renal cell carcinoma. CDR3s include the opening cysteine and the closing phenylalanine or tryptophan. The order of the fields is J gene, D gene, clone size, V gene, CDR3 DNA, CDR3 protein. A D gene is named only where the DNA matches it firmly. Clone size, where shown, is once, few, many, or a class for clones that have expanded.

TRBJ2-7	NA	NA	TRBV5-4	TGTGCCAGCAGCTTGGACGGGGCTTCCTACGAGCAGTACTTC	CASSLDGASYEQYF
TRBJ2-3	NA	once	TRBV11-2	TGTGCCAGCAGCTTAGGGCGGAGCACAGATACGCAGTATTTT	CASSLGRSTDTQYF
TRBJ2-5	NA	NA	TRBV5-4	TGTGCCAGCAGCTCCGGGGATCCAACCCGAGAGACCCAGTACTTC	CASSSGDPTRETQYF
TRBJ1-2	TRBD1	many	TRBV4-2	TGTGCCAGCAGCCAAGGTGGACAGGAGAATGGCTACACCTTC	CASSQGGQENGYTF
TRBJ1-3	NA	NA	TRBV7-2	TGTGCCAGCAGCCACTTTATTTCTGGAAACACCATATATTTT	CASSHFISGNTIYF
TRBJ2-7	NA	NA	TRBV29-1	TGCAGCGTTTGGGTCGCAAACTACGAGCAGTACTTC	CSVWVANYEQYF
TRBJ1-5	NA	NA	TRBV5-1	TGCGCCAGCAGCTTGGCTCCCTCCAATCAGCCCCAGCATTTT	CASSLAPSNQPQHF
TRBJ2-1	NA	NA	TRBV23-1	TGCGCCAGCAGTCACCCGCAGGTAGTGAGGTTTCATGAGCAGTTCTTC	CASSHPQVVRFHEQFF
TRBJ2-1	TRBD2	NA	TRBV5-1	TGCGCCAGCAAAAGCCGGGACTACTCCTACAATGAGCAGTTCTTC	CASKSRDYSYNEQFF
TRBJ1-5	NA	NA	TRBV5-4	TGTGCCAGCAGCGTTGGCGGTTTTAGCAATCAGCCCCAGCATTTT	CASSVGGFSNQPQHF